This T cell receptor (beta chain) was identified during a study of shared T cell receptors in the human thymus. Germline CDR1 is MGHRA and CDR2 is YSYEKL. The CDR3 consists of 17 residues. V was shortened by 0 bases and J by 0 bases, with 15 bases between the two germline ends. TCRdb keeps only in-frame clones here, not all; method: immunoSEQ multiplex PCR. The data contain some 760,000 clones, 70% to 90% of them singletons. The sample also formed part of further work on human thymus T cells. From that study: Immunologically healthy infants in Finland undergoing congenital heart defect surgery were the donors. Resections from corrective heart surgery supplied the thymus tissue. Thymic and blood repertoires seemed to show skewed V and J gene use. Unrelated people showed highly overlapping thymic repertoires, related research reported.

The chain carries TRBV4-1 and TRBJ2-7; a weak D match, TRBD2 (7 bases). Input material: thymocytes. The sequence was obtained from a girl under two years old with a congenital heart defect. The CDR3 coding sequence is TGCGCCAGCAGCCAAGAGTACGGGCGGGGGCCCTCCTACGAGCAGTACTTC. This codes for CASSQEYGRGPSYEQYF.